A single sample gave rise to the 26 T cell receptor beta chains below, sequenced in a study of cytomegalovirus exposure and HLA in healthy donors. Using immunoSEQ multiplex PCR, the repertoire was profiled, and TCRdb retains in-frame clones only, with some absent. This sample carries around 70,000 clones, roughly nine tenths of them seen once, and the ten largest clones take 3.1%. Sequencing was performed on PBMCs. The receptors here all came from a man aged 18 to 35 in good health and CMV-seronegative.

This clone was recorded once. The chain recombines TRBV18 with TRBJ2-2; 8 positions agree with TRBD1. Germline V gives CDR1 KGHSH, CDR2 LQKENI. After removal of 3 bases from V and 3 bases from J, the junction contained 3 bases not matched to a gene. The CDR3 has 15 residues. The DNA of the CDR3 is TGTGCCAGCTCACCTGGACAGGGAGACACCGGGGAGCTGTTTTTT. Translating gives CASSPGQGDTGELFF. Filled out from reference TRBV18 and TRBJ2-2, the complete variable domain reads NAGVMQNPRHLVRRRGQEARLRCSPMKGHSHVYWYRQLPEEGLKFMVYLQKENIIDESGMPKERFSAEFPKEGPSILRIQQVVRGDSAAYFCASSPGQGDTGELFFGEGSRLTVL.

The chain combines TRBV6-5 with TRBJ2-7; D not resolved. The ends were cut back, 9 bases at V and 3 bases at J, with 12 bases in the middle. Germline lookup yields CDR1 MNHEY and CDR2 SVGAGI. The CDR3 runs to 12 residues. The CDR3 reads CASRSTVYEQYF. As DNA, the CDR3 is TGTGCCAGTCGAAGCACGGTCTACGAGCAGTACTTC.

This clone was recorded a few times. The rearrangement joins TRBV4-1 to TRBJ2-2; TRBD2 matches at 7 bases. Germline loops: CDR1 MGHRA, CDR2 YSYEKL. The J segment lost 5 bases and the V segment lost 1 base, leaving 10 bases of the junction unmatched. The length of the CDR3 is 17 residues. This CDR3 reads CASSQGEASGGTGELFF. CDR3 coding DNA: TGCGCCAGCAGCCAAGGTGAGGCTAGCGGAGGGACCGGGGAGCTGTTTTTT.

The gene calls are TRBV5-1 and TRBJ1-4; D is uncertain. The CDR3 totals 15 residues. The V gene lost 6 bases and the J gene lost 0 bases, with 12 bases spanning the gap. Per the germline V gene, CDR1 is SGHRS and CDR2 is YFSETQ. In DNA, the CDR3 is TGCGCCAGCAAATCCCTCGTTGCAACTAATGAAAAACTGTTTTTT. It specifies CASKSLVATNEKLFF. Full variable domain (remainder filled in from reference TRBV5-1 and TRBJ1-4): KAGVTQTPRYLIKTRGQQVTLSCSPISGHRSVSWYQQTPGQGLQFLFEYFSETQRNKGNFPGRFSGRQFSNSRSEMNVSTLELGDSALYLCASKSLVATNEKLFFGSGTQLSVL.

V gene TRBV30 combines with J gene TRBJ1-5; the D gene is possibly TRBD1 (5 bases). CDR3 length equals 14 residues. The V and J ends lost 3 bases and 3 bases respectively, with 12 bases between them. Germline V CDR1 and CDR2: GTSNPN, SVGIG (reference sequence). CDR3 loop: CAWSGLGLNQPQHF. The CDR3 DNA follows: TGTGCCTGGAGCGGGTTGGGACTCAATCAGCCCCAGCATTTT.

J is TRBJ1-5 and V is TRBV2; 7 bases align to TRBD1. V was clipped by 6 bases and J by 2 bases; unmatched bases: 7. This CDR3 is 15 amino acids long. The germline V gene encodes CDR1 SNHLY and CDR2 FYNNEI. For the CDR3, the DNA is TGTGCCAGCAGGGCCGACAGGGAGGGCAATCAGCCCCAGCATTTT. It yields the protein CASRADREGNQPQHF.

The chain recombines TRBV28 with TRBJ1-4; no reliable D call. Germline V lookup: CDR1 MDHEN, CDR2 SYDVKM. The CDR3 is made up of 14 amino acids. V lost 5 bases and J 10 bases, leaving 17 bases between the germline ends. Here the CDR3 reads CASSLLGGLRKLFF. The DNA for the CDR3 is TGTGCCAGCAGTCTACTAGGTGGACTTAGAAAACTGTTTTTT.

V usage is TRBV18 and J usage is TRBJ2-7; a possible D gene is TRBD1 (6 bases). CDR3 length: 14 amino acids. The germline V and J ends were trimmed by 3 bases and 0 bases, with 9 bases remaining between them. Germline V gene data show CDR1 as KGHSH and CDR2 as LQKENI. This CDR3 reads CASSPGAFSYEQYF. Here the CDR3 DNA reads TGTGCCAGCTCACCGGGGGCCTTCTCCTACGAGCAGTACTTC.

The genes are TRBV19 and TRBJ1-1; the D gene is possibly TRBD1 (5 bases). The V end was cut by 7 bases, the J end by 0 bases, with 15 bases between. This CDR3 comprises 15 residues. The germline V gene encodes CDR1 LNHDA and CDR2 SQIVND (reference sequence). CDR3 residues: CASKRGSQMNTEAFF. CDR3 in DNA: TGTGCCAGTAAAAGGGGCAGCCAAATGAACACTGAAGCTTTCTTT.

Here the CDR3 reads CAWGRQGSYNEQFF. For the CDR3, the DNA is TGTGCCTGGGGCAGACAGGGATCATACAATGAGCAGTTCTTC. The genes are TRBV30 and TRBJ2-1; 7 bases line up with TRBD1. V dropped 5 bases and J dropped 4; count of bases not matched to a gene: 8. The germline CDR1 and CDR2 sequences are GTSNPN and SVGIG (reference sequence). The CDR3 runs 14 residues.

The CDR3 DNA is TGTGCCAGCAGCCGCAATAGCGGATTCCCTTGGGGGGAGCAGTTCTTC. This encodes CASSRNSGFPWGEQFF. J is TRBJ2-1 and V is TRBV14; possibly TRBD2 for D (6 bases). This CDR3 comprises 16 residues. V was trimmed by 4 bases and J by 10 bases, leaving 23 bases between them. Germline V gene lookup returns CDR1 SGHDN and CDR2 FVKESK. Based on the CDR3 plus reference TRBV14 and TRBJ2-1, the full variable domain is EAGVTQFPSHSVIEKGQTVTLRCDPISGHDNLYWYRRVMGKEIKFLLHFVKESKQDESGMPNNRFLAERTGGTYSTLKVQPAELEDSGVYFCASSRNSGFPWGEQFFGPGTRLTVL.

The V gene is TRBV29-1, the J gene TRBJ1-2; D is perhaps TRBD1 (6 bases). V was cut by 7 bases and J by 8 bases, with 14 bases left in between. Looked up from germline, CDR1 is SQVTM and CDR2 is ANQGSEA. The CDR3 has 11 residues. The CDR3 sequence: CSADRMGGYTF. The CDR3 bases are TGCAGCGCCGACAGGATGGGGGGCTACACCTTC.

The CDR3 sequence: CASSIGRALYGYTF. Written as DNA, the CDR3 is TGTGCCAGCAGCATTGGGAGGGCCTTATATGGCTACACCTTC. V gene TRBV21-1 combines with J gene TRBJ1-2. TRBV21-1 is a documented pseudogene. The CDR3 totals 14 residues.

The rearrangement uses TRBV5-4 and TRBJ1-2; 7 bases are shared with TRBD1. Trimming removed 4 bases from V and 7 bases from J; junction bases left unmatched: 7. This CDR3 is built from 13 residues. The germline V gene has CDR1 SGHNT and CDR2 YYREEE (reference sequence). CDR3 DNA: TGTGCCAGCAGCAAACAGGGGCCTACTGGCTACACCTTC. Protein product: CASSKQGPTGYTF. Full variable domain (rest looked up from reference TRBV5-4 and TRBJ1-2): ETGVTQSPTHLIKTRGQQVTLRCSSQSGHNTVSWYQQALGQGPQFIFQYYREEENGRGNFPPRFSGLQFPNYSSELNVNALELDDSALYLCASSKQGPTGYTFGSGTRLTVV.

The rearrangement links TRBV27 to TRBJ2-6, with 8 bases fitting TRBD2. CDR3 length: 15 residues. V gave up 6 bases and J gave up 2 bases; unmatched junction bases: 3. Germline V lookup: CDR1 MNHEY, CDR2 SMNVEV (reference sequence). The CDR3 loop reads CASRGTSAGANVLTF. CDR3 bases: TGTGCCAGCAGAGGGACTAGTGCTGGGGCCAACGTCCTGACTTTC.

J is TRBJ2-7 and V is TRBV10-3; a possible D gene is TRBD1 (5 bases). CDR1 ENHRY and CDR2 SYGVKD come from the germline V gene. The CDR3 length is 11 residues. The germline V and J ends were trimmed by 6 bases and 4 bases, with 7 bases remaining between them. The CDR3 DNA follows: TGTGCCATCAGGCGACAGTACGAGCAGTACTTC. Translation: CAIRRQYEQYF.

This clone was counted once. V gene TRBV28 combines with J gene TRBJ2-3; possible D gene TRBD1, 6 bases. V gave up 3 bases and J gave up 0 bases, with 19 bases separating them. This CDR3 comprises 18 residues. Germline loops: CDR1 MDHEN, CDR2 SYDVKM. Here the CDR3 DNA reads TGTGCCAGCAGTTTCACAGGGTACCTCTCAGCGAGCACAGATACGCAGTATTTT. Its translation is CASSFTGYLSASTDTQYF.

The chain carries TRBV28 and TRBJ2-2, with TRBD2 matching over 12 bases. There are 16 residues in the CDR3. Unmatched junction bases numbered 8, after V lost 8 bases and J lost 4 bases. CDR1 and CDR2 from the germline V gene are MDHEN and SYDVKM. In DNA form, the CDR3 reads TGTGCCAGCCTCAGCCGACTAGCGGGAGCCACCGGGGAGCTGTTTTTT. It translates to CASLSRLAGATGELFF. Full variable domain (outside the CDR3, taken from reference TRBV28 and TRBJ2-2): DVKVTQSSRYLVKRTGEKVFLECVQDMDHENMFWYRQDPGLGLRLIYFSYDVKMKEKGDIPEGYSVSREKKERFSLILESASTNQTSMYLCASLSRLAGATGELFFGEGSRLTVL.

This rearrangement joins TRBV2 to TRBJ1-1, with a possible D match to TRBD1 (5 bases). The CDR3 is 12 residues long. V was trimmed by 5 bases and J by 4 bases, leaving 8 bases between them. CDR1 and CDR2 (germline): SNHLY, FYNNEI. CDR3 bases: TGTGCCAGCAGTCGACAGCGCACTGAAGCTTTCTTT. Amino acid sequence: CASSRQRTEAFF.

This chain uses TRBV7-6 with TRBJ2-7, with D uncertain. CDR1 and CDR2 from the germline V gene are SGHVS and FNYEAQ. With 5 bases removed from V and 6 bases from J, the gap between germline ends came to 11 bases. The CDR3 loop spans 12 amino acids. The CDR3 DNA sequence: TGTGCCAGCAGCCCCCGTGGCCCCGAGCAGTACTTC. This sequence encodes CASSPRGPEQYF. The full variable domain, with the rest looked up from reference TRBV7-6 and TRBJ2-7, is GAGVSQSPRYKVTKRGQDVALRCDPISGHVSLYWYRQALGQGPEFLTYFNYEAQQDKSGLPNDRFSAERPEGSISTLTIQRTEQRDSAMYRCASSPRGPEQYFGPGTRLTVT.

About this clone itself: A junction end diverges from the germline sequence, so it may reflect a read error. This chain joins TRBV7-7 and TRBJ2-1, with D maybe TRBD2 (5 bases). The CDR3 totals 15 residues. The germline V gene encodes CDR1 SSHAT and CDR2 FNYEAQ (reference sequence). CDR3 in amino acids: CASSRAVNDLNEQFF. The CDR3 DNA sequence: TGTGCTAGCAGCCGAGCGGTAAACGACTTAAATGAGCAGTTCTTC. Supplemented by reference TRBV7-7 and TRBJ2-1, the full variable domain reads GAGVSQSPRYKVTKRGQDVTLRCDPISSHATLYWYQQALGQGPEFLTYFNYEAQPDKSGLPSDRFSAERPEGSISTLTIQRTEQRDSAMYRCASSRAVNDLNEQFFGPGTRLTVL.

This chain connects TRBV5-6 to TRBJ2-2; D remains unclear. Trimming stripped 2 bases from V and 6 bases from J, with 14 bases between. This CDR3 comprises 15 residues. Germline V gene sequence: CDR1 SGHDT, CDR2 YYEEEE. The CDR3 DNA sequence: TGTGCCAGCAGCTTACCGGGTCAAAGGCCCGGGGAGCTGTTTTTT. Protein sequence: CASSLPGQRPGELFF.

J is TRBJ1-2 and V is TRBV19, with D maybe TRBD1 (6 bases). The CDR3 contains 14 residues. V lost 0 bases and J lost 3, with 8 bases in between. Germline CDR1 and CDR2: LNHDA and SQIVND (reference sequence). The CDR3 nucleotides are TGTGCCAGTAGTATAGATGACAGGTACTATGGCTACACCTTC. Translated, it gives CASSIDDRYYGYTF. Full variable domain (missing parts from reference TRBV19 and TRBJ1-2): DGGITQSPKYLFRKEGQNVTLSCEQNLNHDAMYWYRQDPGQGLRLIYYSQIVNDFQKGDIAEGYSVSREKKESFPLTVTSAQKNPTAFYLCASSIDDRYYGYTFGSGTRLTVV.

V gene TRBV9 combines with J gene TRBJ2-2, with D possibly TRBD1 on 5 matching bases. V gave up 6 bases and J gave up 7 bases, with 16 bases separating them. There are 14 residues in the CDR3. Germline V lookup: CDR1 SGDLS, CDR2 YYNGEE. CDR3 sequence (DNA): TGTGCCAGCAAAAGGGGCGAAGCCGGCGGGGAGCTGTTTTTT. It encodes CASKRGEAGGELFF.

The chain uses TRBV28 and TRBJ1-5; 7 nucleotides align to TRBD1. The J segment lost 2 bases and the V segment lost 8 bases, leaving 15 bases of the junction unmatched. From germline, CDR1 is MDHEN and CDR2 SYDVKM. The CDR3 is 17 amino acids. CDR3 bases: TGTGCCAGCCTGGGAACAGACAGGGCCCCCCGCAATCAGCCCCAGCATTTT. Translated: CASLGTDRAPRNQPQHF.

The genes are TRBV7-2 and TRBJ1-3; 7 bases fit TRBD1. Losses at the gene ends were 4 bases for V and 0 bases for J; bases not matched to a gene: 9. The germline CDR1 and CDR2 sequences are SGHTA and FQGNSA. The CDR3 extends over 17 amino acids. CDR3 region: CASSSGTDSYSGNTIYF. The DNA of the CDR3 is TGTGCCAGCAGCTCCGGGACAGATTCATACTCTGGAAACACCATATATTTT.